The sequence of this T cell receptor (beta chain) was determined in a study of monozygotic twins with inflammatory bowel disease. Study-wide results and limits: IBD patients carried less diverse TCRbeta repertoires (inverse Simpson) than healthy co-twins.

TCRdb re-called the 5' RACE reads and shows each CDR3 protein once, DNA omitted. Its listing shows a few hundred thousand distinct CDR3 sequences. In the case of this clonotype: As yet, its antigen is unknown.

CDR1 is SGHVS, CDR2 FNYEAQ, per germline. CDR3 length: 15 amino acids. Sequencing was done on a sample of blood. This clonotype was sampled from a human donor with ulcerative colitis or Crohn's disease, or a healthy co-twin of an affected twin (not recorded which). The rearrangement joins TRBV7-6 to TRBJ2-3; the D call from TCRdb, TRBD2, cannot be confirmed without DNA. CDR3 sequence reads: CASSLSTGPPDTQYF.